One sample yielded the 4 T cell receptor beta chains listed below, sequenced in a study of blood T cell repertoires in COVID-19. Method: immunoSEQ multiplex PCR; TCRdb's copy keeps in-frame clones and lacks some. The sample consists of fewer than 85,000 clones, 70% to 90% of them appearing once. The source material was peripheral blood. Receptors originate from a woman of 80 years or more with active or convalescent COVID-19.

This rearrangement joins TRBV7-2 to TRBJ2-4, with D unclear. V lost 1 base to trimming and J lost 9 bases, with 16 bases between them. CDR3 size: 15 residues. Germline assignment: CDR1 SGHTA and CDR2 FQGNSA. The CDR3 sequence: CASSLDQWSSSIQYF. In DNA, the CDR3 is TGTGCCAGCAGCTTAGATCAGTGGTCATCAAGCATTCAGTACTTC.

This chain links TRBV20-1 with TRBJ1-1; perhaps TRBD1 as D (5 bases). CDR1 is DFQATT, CDR2 SNEGSKA, per germline (reference sequence). The CDR3 sequence is 13 residues long. The germline V and J ends were trimmed by 3 bases and 6 bases, with 14 bases remaining between them. The CDR3: CSASVWGAAEAFF. The CDR3 DNA follows: TGCAGTGCTAGTGTATGGGGCGCCGCTGAAGCTTTCTTT.

The rearrangement joins TRBV28 to TRBJ1-5; D is perhaps TRBD1 (5 bases). This CDR3 has 15 amino acids. V was pared by 3 bases and J by 3 bases, with 12 bases between. The germline V gene encodes CDR1 MDHEN and CDR2 SYDVKM. The CDR3 nucleotides read TGTGCCAGCAGTTTTCAGGGAAGTCCCAATCAGCCCCAGCATTTT. Translation gives CASSFQGSPNQPQHF.

This clone was seen more than once but under ten times. The CDR3 DNA sequence: TGTGCCAGCAGCTTAGTGGCTTATGGCTACACCTTC. The encoded protein is CASSLVAYGYTF. This rearrangement joins TRBV7-9 to TRBJ1-2; D remains ambiguous. The germline CDR1 and CDR2 sequences are SEHNR and FQNEAQ (reference sequence). V gave up 1 base and J gave up 5 bases, with 5 bases separating them. This CDR3 contains 12 residues.